This entry lists 12 T cell receptor beta chains sequenced from one sample in a study of blood T cells in healthy people across ages. The authors ran a second PCR of about 6 to 11 cycles using a sample-barcoded 5' primer and a J-beta primer mix. TCRdb re-analysed the 5' RACE reads in MiXCR, keeping a single row per CDR3 protein. Among over 600,000 distinct CDR3 sequences listed, less than 60% were seen once. The sample was blood. The receptor set was obtained from a man older than 75 in good health.

Worth noting for this clonotype: One end of the junction is discordant with germline, which a read error may explain. The chain uses TRBV6-2 or TRBV6-3 and TRBJ2-7; weak D call: TRBD1 (5 bases). Germline CDR1 is MNHEY and CDR2 is SVGEGT. The length of the CDR3 is 13 residues. CDR3 region: CASGYVRAYEQYF. Written as DNA, the CDR3 is TGTGCCAGCGGTTACGTCAGGGCTTACGAGCAGTACTTC.

This chain links TRBV29-1 with TRBJ2-7, with D possibly matching TRBD1 (6 bases). The CDR3 spans 13 residues. Trimming took 8 bases from V and 0 from J, leaving 14 bases between them. CDR1 SQVTM and CDR2 ANQGSEA come from the germline V gene. The CDR3 here is CSIFKQGSYEQYF. CDR3 nucleotide sequence: TGCAGCATTTTTAAACAGGGCTCCTACGAGCAGTACTTC.

This clonotype occurred a few times. CDR3 bases: TGTGCCAGCAGCTTAGTCCGGGAAACCAAAGCCAGCTCCTACGAGCAGTACTTC. Protein sequence: CASSLVRETKASSYEQYF. This sequence joins TRBV7-2 and TRBJ2-7, with a possible D match to TRBD2 (5 bases). CDR3 length equals 18 residues. Germline values: CDR1 SGHTA, CDR2 FQGNSA. Trimming pared 1 base from V and 0 bases from J, leaving 19 bases between.

This clonotype was seen a few times. The CDR3 region has the DNA TGCGCCAGCAGCTTTAGGAGTTTTGGCAATGAGCAGTTCTTC. It specifies CASSFRSFGNEQFF. The chain employs TRBV5-1 and TRBJ2-1; D gene ambiguous. This CDR3 region has 14 residues. Germline values: CDR1 SGHRS, CDR2 YFSETQ. Trimming stripped 2 bases from V and 6 bases from J, with 12 bases between.

The chain carries TRBV20-1 and TRBJ2-5, with D perhaps matching TRBD1 or TRBD2 (5 bases each). CDR1 is DFQATT and CDR2 is SNEGSKA in the germline V gene (reference sequence). The CDR3 loop spans 11 amino acids. Trimming left V 8 bases short and J 4 bases short, with 11 bases between. The DNA of the CDR3 is TGCAGTCCCCTCGGGGCAGAGACCCAGTACTTC. Its translation: CSPLGAETQYF.

This clonotype was seen repeatedly, ten times or more. V and J are TRBV30 and TRBJ2-1; 7 bases are a match to TRBD1. Germline V lookup: CDR1 GTSNPN, CDR2 SVGIG (reference sequence). With V trimmed by 0 bases and J by 7 bases, 9 bases remained unmatched. The CDR3 sequence is 15 residues long. The CDR3 here is CAWSVQATGKNEQFF. In DNA, the CDR3 is TGTGCCTGGAGTGTACAGGCGACAGGGAAGAATGAGCAGTTCTTC. The full variable domain, rest sourced from reference TRBV30 and TRBJ2-1, is SQTIHQWPATLVQPVGSPLSLECTVEGTSNPNLYWYRQAAGRGLQLLFYSVGIGQISSEVPQNLSASRPQDRQFILSSKKLLLSDSGFYLCAWSVQATGKNEQFFGPGTRLTVL.

CDR3 sequence (DNA): TGCGCCAGCTCAACCGGGCCGAGCAGAGGAGTTGAGCAGTACTTC. Translation gives CASSTGPSRGVEQYF. This chain joins TRBV5-1 and TRBJ2-7, with D uncertain. The V end lost 7 bases, the J end lost 7 bases, and 24 bases lay between the germline ends. The germline gives CDR1 SGHRS, CDR2 YFSETQ. This CDR3 contains 15 residues.

This chain links TRBV24-1 with TRBJ2-1, with 9 bases matching TRBD2. The CDR3 totals 19 residues. V trimming: 3 bases; J trimming: 5 bases; junction bases outside the gene matches: 16. Per the germline V gene, CDR1 is KGHDR and CDR2 is SFDVKD. CDR3 in amino acids: CATSDVGQLTSGSHNEQFF. CDR3 nucleotides: TGTGCCACCAGTGATGTGGGACAGCTGACTAGCGGATCCCACAATGAGCAGTTCTTC.

This clonotype was counted between two and nine times. V and J are TRBV12-3 or TRBV12-4 and TRBJ2-3; maybe TRBD2 (6 bases). The V and J ends lost 6 bases and 6 bases respectively, with 16 bases between them. The CDR3 length is 14 residues. CDR3 sequence: CASRTGLPRDTQYF. CDR3 in DNA: TGTGCCAGCAGAACGGGACTCCCGAGGGATACGCAGTATTTT.

The CDR3 DNA sequence: TGTGCCAGCAGCTTGTCCAGGCTGTGTGAGCAGTTCTTC. Residues: CASSLSRLCEQFF. V gene TRBV5-5 combines with J gene TRBJ2-1, with unresolved D. This CDR3 has 13 amino acids. V was trimmed by 1 base and J by 9 bases, leaving 11 bases between them. CDR1 is SGHKS and CDR2 is YYEKEE in the germline V gene (reference sequence). The full variable domain, completed using reference TRBV5-5 and TRBJ2-1, is DAGVTQSPTHLIKTRGQQVTLRCSPISGHKSVSWYQQVLGQGPQFIFQYYEKEERGRGNFPDRFSARQFPNYSSELNVNALLLGDSALYLCASSLSRLCEQFFGPGTRLTVL.

This clonotype has a handful of counts. This sequence joins TRBV28 and TRBJ1-6; TRBD1 matches at 8 bases. The V segment lost 7 bases and the J segment 8 bases; nucleotides outside the gene matches: 10. CDR1 and CDR2 from the germline V gene are MDHEN and SYDVKM. The CDR3 covers 15 residues. CDR3 in DNA: TGTGCCAGCACCCCTCGGACAGGGAGGGATTCACCCCTCCACTTT. The encoded protein is CASTPRTGRDSPLHF. Variable domain in full (rest from reference TRBV28 and TRBJ1-6): DVKVTQSSRYLVKRTGEKVFLECVQDMDHENMFWYRQDPGLGLRLIYFSYDVKMKEKGDIPEGYSVSREKKERFSLILESASTNQTSMYLCASTPRTGRDSPLHFGNGTRLTVT.

A note on this clonotype: One end of the junction is discordant with germline, which a read error may explain. The chain recombines TRBV4-2 with TRBJ2-1; a possible D gene is TRBD2 (6 bases). Germline V gene sequence: CDR1 LGHNA, CDR2 YNFKEQ. This CDR3 has 16 residues. In DNA form, the CDR3 reads TGTGCCGGCAGCCAAGATGGAGGGTCCGGGTACAATGAGCAGTTCTTC. Amino acids: CAGSQDGGSGYNEQFF.